The 27 T cell receptor beta chains given below trace back to one sample, sequenced in a study of OX40 agonist ivuxolimab in advanced cancers. The protocol was immunoSEQ multiplex PCR, while the TCRdb copy is restricted to in-frame clones and leaves out a portion. The table lists 90,000 to 120,000 clones, approximately 90% of them singletons, with around 1.2% in the top ten. Sequenced material: CD4+ or CD8+ T cells sorted from blood, taken in a trial of the OX40 agonist ivuxolimab. All receptors derive from an adult with an advanced solid tumor such as melanoma, head and neck, liver or kidney cancer.

This sequence joins TRBV7-3 and TRBJ2-1, with D maybe TRBD2 (6 bases). Germline V gives CDR1 SGHTA, CDR2 FQGTGA. The CDR3 has 17 residues. V shed 1 base and J shed 4 bases, with 17 bases lying between them. CDR3 DNA: TGTGCCAGCAGCTTAAGGCGGGCAGGAGCGGGTTACAATGAGCAGTTCTTC. This sequence encodes CASSLRRAGAGYNEQFF.

The chain has TRBV4-1 and TRBJ2-1, with no clear D. CDR1 and CDR2 from the germline V gene are MGHRA and YSYEKL. The V end was cut by 0 bases, the J end by 6 bases, with 12 bases between. The CDR3 totals 15 residues. Written as DNA, the CDR3 is TGCGCCAGCAGCCAAGATGCGCTAGGTATCAATGAGCAGTTCTTC. The encoded protein is CASSQDALGINEQFF.

The chain links TRBV7-6 to TRBJ2-2, with D tentatively TRBD1 or TRBD2 (6 bases each). Germline loops: CDR1 SGHVS, CDR2 FNYEAQ. The CDR3 is 16 amino acids. Trimming stripped 0 bases from V and 7 bases from J, with 15 bases between. This CDR3 is CASSLARTGAGGELFF. DNA for the CDR3: TGTGCCAGCAGCTTAGCGAGGACGGGGGCCGGCGGGGAGCTGTTTTTT. The whole variable domain, remainder taken from reference TRBV7-6 and TRBJ2-2, is GAGVSQSPRYKVTKRGQDVALRCDPISGHVSLYWYRQALGQGPEFLTYFNYEAQQDKSGLPNDRFSAERPEGSISTLTIQRTEQRDSAMYRCASSLARTGAGGELFFGEGSRLTVL.

The rearrangement joins TRBV6-1 to TRBJ2-7; 8 bases fit TRBD1. With 5 bases clipped from V and 0 bases from J, the junction kept 6 bases outside the gene matches. The CDR3 covers 15 residues. CDR1 MNHNS and CDR2 SASEGT come from the germline V gene. CDR3 in amino acids: CASSLGQEGSYEQYF. The CDR3 DNA reads TGTGCCAGCAGTCTGGGACAGGAAGGCTCCTACGAGCAGTACTTC.

The gene calls are TRBV6-5 and TRBJ1-2, with 7 bases aligning to TRBD1. After removal of 6 bases from V and 2 bases from J, the junction contained 6 bases not matched to a gene. The CDR3 runs to 14 residues. Per germline, CDR1 MNHEY and CDR2 SVGAGI. The CDR3 DNA sequence: TGTGCCAGCAGAAGATGGGACAGCAACTATGGCTACACCTTC. Amino acid sequence: CASRRWDSNYGYTF.

This chain uses TRBV5-4 with TRBJ2-7, with unresolved D. This CDR3 is 14 amino acids long. V lost 1 base, J lost 2 bases, and 10 bases lay in between. CDR1 SGHNT and CDR2 YYREEE come from the germline V gene (reference sequence). The CDR3 DNA follows: TGTGCCAGCAGCTTGTACAACCCCCCCTACGAGCAGTACTTC. Its translation: CASSLYNPPYEQYF.

The genes are TRBV7-9 and TRBJ1-3; the D gene is possibly TRBD1 (5 bases). Germline V CDR1 and CDR2: SEHNR, FQNEAQ (reference sequence). Trimming took off 5 bases at V and 5 bases at J, with 13 bases between the two ends. The CDR3 covers 14 residues. CDR3 region: CASSDGHLRNTIYF. The CDR3 DNA reads TGTGCCAGCAGCGACGGACACCTTCGAAACACCATATATTTT.

The rearrangement joins TRBV7-8 to TRBJ1-2; D is uncertain. The V end was cut by 5 bases, the J end by 5 bases, with 6 bases between. Per germline, CDR1 SGHVS and CDR2 FQNEAQ. The CDR3 has 11 residues. CDR3 DNA: TGTGCCAGCAGCCCCGGGTATGGCTACACCTTC. Encoded protein: CASSPGYGYTF.

The chain has TRBV18 and TRBJ1-4; possible D gene TRBD1, 5 bases. The CDR3 consists of 17 residues. Trimming shortened V by 4 bases and J by 5 bases, and 20 bases separated the two germline ends. The V gene's germline CDR1 is KGHSH and CDR2 LQKENI. In DNA, the CDR3 is TGTGCCAGCTCACTCTACGACGCGGGGGTTGGAAATGAAAAACTGTTTTTT. This sequence encodes CASSLYDAGVGNEKLFF.

The chain combines TRBV19 with TRBJ1-2; D might be TRBD1 (5 bases). CDR3 length equals 16 residues. In germline, CDR1 is LNHDA, CDR2 SQIVND (reference sequence). V was clipped by 1 base and J by 4 bases, with 16 bases between them. CDR3 bases: TGTGCCAGTAGTATAGGGGACGCAGCTCTGGGCTATGGCTACACCTTC. Residues: CASSIGDAALGYGYTF.

A few counts support this clone. The chain carries TRBV9 and TRBJ1-5; D possibly corresponds to TRBD1 (6 bases). Germline CDR1 SGDLS, CDR2 YYNGEE. With 4 bases removed from V and 0 bases from J, the gap between germline ends came to 20 bases. The CDR3 has 18 residues. The CDR3 DNA is TGTGCCAGCAGCTCTAGAGGGGGGACATTGAGTAGCAATCAGCCCCAGCATTTT. Protein sequence: CASSSRGGTLSSNQPQHF.

The chain is built from TRBV4-1 and TRBJ2-3, with D perhaps TRBD2 (6 bases). CDR1 and CDR2 from the germline V gene are MGHRA and YSYEKL. This CDR3 has 13 amino acids. The ends were cut back, 3 bases at V and 3 bases at J, with 7 bases in the middle. CDR3 protein: CASSQEGTDTQYF. CDR3 sequence (DNA): TGCGCCAGCAGCCAGGAGGGAACAGATACGCAGTATTTT.

This chain's CDR3 is CASSVGTGVYEQYF. Here the CDR3 DNA reads TGTGCCAGCAGTGTTGGTACTGGGGTCTACGAGCAGTACTTC. The genes are TRBV2 and TRBJ2-5; D remains unclear. The J call may be mistaken, given a closer DNA end match to TRBJ2-7. Per germline, CDR1 SNHLY and CDR2 FYNNEI. The CDR3 totals 14 residues.

The J gene is TRBJ2-3, the V gene TRBV6-8, with a weak D call TRBD1 (6 bases). CDR3 size: 15 residues. Trimming removed 2 bases from V and 4 bases from J, with 13 bases in between. CDR1 is MNHGY and CDR2 is SAAAGT in the germline V gene. The CDR3 region has the DNA TGTGCCAGCAGTTACGAGGCAGGGGCCGCAGATACGCAGTATTTT. This translates into CASSYEAGAADTQYF.

The CDR3 DNA reads TGTGCCAGCAGCCTCGGGACCACGGACACCATATATTTT. Amino acids: CASSLGTTDTIYF. The V gene is TRBV7-9, the J gene TRBJ1-3; possible D gene TRBD1, 5 bases. This CDR3 is 13 amino acids long. Trimming removed 5 bases from V and 8 bases from J, with 13 bases in between. Germline V gives CDR1 SEHNR, CDR2 FQNEAQ (reference sequence).

The chain uses TRBV7-3 and TRBJ1-6; maybe TRBD1 (6 bases). Germline-derived CDR1 and CDR2 are SGHTA and FQGTGA. This CDR3 is built from 14 residues. V was cut by 4 bases and J by 10 bases, with 14 bases left in between. The CDR3 here is CASSSSGEWSPLHF. The CDR3 DNA reads as TGTGCCAGCAGCTCGTCAGGGGAATGGTCACCCCTCCACTTT. Looking up the rest from reference TRBV7-3 and TRBJ1-6 gives the full variable domain: GAGVSQTPSNKVTEKGKYVELRCDPISGHTALYWYRQSLGQGPEFLIYFQGTGAADDSGLPNDRFFAVRPEGSVSTLKIQRTERGDSAVYLCASSSSGEWSPLHFGNGTRLTVT.

V and J are TRBV9 and TRBJ2-7; perhaps TRBD2 as D (7 bases). The V gene's germline CDR1 is SGDLS and CDR2 YYNGEE. The germline V and J ends were trimmed by 0 bases and 3 bases, with 13 bases remaining between them. The CDR3 spans 15 residues. CDR3 region: CASSVAGGGLYEQYF. The CDR3 DNA is TGTGCCAGCAGCGTAGCTGGGGGGGGGCTCTACGAGCAGTACTTC.

The CDR3 here is CASSSRTSGSYEQYF. CDR3 nucleotides: TGCGCCAGCAGCTCGAGGACTAGCGGGAGCTACGAGCAGTACTTC. The chain couples TRBV5-1 to TRBJ2-7, with 13 bases aligning to TRBD2. CDR3 length: 15 residues. Germline V CDR1 and CDR2: SGHRS, YFSETQ. The J segment lost 3 bases and the V segment lost 3 bases, leaving 3 bases of the junction unmatched. Full variable domain (remainder filled in from reference TRBV5-1 and TRBJ2-7): KAGVTQTPRYLIKTRGQQVTLSCSPISGHRSVSWYQQTPGQGLQFLFEYFSETQRNKGNFPGRFSGRQFSNSRSEMNVSTLELGDSALYLCASSSRTSGSYEQYFGPGTRLTVT.

The chain links TRBV15 to TRBJ2-1; 10 nucleotides match TRBD2. J lost 6 bases, V lost 6 bases, and 2 bases had no gene match. This CDR3 is built from 13 residues. Germline V gene lookup returns CDR1 LNHNV and CDR2 YYDKDF (reference sequence). The DNA of the CDR3 is TGTGCCACCAGGGCTAGCGGGAGCAATGAGCAGTTCTTC. It specifies CATRASGSNEQFF.

The V gene is TRBV11-2, the J gene TRBJ2-7; D ambiguous. Trimming removed 5 bases from V and 4 bases from J, with 9 bases in between. Per germline, CDR1 SGHAT and CDR2 FQNNGV. This CDR3 has 12 residues. The CDR3 spells CASSRRPYEQYF. In DNA, the CDR3 is TGTGCCAGCAGCCGAAGGCCTTACGAGCAGTACTTC.

The CDR3 bases are TGTGCCAGCAGCCCTCAGGGGGCATTAAGATCACCCCTCCACTTT. As protein: CASSPQGALRSPLHF. The J gene is TRBJ1-6, the V gene TRBV7-2, with 8 bases matching TRBD1. CDR3 size: 15 residues. CDR1 and CDR2 from the germline V gene are SGHTA and FQGNSA. V dropped 5 bases and J dropped 10; count of bases not matched to a gene: 10.

The chain employs TRBV2 and TRBJ1-5; D not certain. The CDR3 loop spans 13 amino acids. The germline V and J ends were trimmed by 11 bases and 2 bases, with 13 bases remaining between them. Germline V gene sequence: CDR1 SNHLY, CDR2 FYNNEI. As DNA, the CDR3 is TGTGCCGGGAGGAGCCGGGGCAATCAGCCCCAGCATTTT. Amino acid sequence: CAGRSRGNQPQHF. The variable domain in full, with the rest retrieved from reference TRBV2 and TRBJ1-5, is EPEVTQTPSHQVTQMGQEVILRCVPISNHLYFYWYRQILGQKVEFLVSFYNNEISEKSEIFDDQFSVERPDGSNFTLKIRSTKLEDSAMYFCAGRSRGNQPQHFGDGTRLSIL.

V usage is TRBV4-2 and J usage is TRBJ2-3; possibly TRBD1 or TRBD2 for D (5 bases each). This CDR3 has 16 residues. Trimming removed 8 bases from V and 0 bases from J, with 18 bases in between. The germline V gene has CDR1 LGHNA and CDR2 YNFKEQ. The DNA for the CDR3 is TGTGCCAGCTCCCCACTTGGGACCTTCAGCACAGATACGCAGTATTTT. This encodes CASSPLGTFSTDTQYF.

The rearrangement links TRBV5-1 to TRBJ1-6; 9 bases map to TRBD1. V lost 7 bases, J lost 7 bases, and 12 bases stayed unmatched. CDR1 and CDR2 from the germline V gene are SGHRS and YFSETQ. The CDR3 totals 16 residues. The CDR3 sequence is CASGITGGALNSPLHF. The CDR3 bases are TGCGCCAGCGGAATTACAGGGGGCGCGTTGAATTCACCCCTCCACTTT.

This chain uses TRBV10-3 with TRBJ2-1, with 9 bases matching TRBD1. The V and J ends lost 3 bases and 3 bases, in that order; junction bases with no gene match: 6. The germline CDR1 and CDR2 sequences are ENHRY and SYGVKD. CDR3 length equals 16 residues. The CDR3 nucleotides read TGTGCCATCAGTGATAGGACAGGGGCTCTCTACAATGAGCAGTTCTTC. Encoded protein: CAISDRTGALYNEQFF.

The gene calls are TRBV11-1 and TRBJ1-1, with D perhaps TRBD1 (5 bases). Trimming cost V 2 bases and J 2 bases, with 12 bases left between them. The germline CDR1 and CDR2 sequences are SGHAT and FQDESV (reference sequence). This CDR3 region has 15 residues. The CDR3 reads CASSLMQGANTEAFF. The DNA of the CDR3 is TGTGCCAGCAGCTTAATGCAGGGAGCCAACACTGAAGCTTTCTTT.

This clone appeared once. This chain links TRBV6-6 with TRBJ2-7; D is possibly TRBD2 (5 bases). Germline values: CDR1 MNHNY, CDR2 SVGAGI (reference sequence). Trimming stripped 7 bases from V and 4 bases from J, with 17 bases between. The CDR3 runs 14 residues. The CDR3 here is CASTDSGEGYEQYF. The CDR3 DNA reads TGTGCCAGCACCGATTCTGGAGAGGGTTACGAGCAGTACTTC.